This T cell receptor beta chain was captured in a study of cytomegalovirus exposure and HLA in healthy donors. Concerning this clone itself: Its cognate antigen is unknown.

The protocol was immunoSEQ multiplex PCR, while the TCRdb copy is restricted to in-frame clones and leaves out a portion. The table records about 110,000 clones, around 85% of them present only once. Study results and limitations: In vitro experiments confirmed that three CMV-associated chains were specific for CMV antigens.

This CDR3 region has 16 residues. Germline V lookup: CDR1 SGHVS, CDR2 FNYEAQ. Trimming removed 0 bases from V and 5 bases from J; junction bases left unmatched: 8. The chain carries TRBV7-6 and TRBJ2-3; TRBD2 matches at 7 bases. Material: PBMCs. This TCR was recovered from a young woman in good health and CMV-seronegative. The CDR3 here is CASSLATTSRVDTQYF. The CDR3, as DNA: TGTGCCAGCAGCTTAGCAACGACTAGCCGGGTAGATACGCAGTATTTT.